The 26 T cell receptor beta chains given below trace back to one sample, sequenced in a study of T cells in narcolepsy. The data were produced by immunoSEQ multiplex PCR, yet TCRdb's version contains in-frame clones alone and is incomplete. The data show about 33,000 clones, 84% seen once. Material for sequencing was CD45RA- memory CD4+ T cells from PBMCs. These receptors all stem from a human donor with narcolepsy.

The V call is TRBV23-1, the J call TRBJ2-3, with D perhaps matching TRBD1 (5 bases). TRBV23-1 carries the ORF label, with uncertain function. Trimming removed 3 bases from V and 4 bases from J, with 11 bases in between. The CDR3 sequence is 14 residues long. In DNA form, the CDR3 reads TGCGCCAGCAGTCAGAAGCCAGGGCCAGATACGCAGTATTTT. Amino acids: CASSQKPGPDTQYF.

The chain has TRBV30 and TRBJ1-5; D is unresolved. The germline V and J ends were trimmed by 2 bases and 4 bases, with 18 bases remaining between them. Germline CDR1 is GTSNPN and CDR2 is SVGIG (reference sequence). The CDR3 has 16 residues. This chain's CDR3 is CAWSPLLRTSNQPQHF. Here the CDR3 DNA reads TGTGCCTGGAGTCCTCTGCTGCGCACGTCTAATCAGCCCCAGCATTTT.

V usage is TRBV27 and J usage is TRBJ2-7; the D gene is possibly TRBD2 (6 bases). The CDR3 runs 14 residues. V was trimmed by 5 bases and J by 2 bases, leaving 13 bases between them. The germline V gene has CDR1 MNHEY and CDR2 SMNVEV (reference sequence). The CDR3: CASSPPGVTYEQYF. In DNA, the CDR3 is TGTGCCAGCAGTCCCCCGGGAGTTACCTACGAGCAGTACTTC.

This chain joins TRBV28 and TRBJ2-7, with 13 nucleotides matching TRBD2. J was trimmed by 4 bases and V by 4 bases; bases with no gene match: 7. This CDR3 comprises 16 residues. The germline V gene has CDR1 MDHEN and CDR2 SYDVKM. The CDR3 nucleotides are TGTGCCAGCAGTTCCCCGACTAGCGGGGGGCCTTACGAGCAGTACTTC. The encoded protein is CASSSPTSGGPYEQYF.

The V gene is TRBV6-5, the J gene TRBJ1-2, with a weak D call TRBD1 (5 bases). Germline CDR1 is MNHEY and CDR2 is SVGAGI. This CDR3 contains 16 residues. V was cut by 4 bases and J by 3 bases, with 18 bases left in between. The CDR3 DNA is TGTGCCAGCAGTTTACCCCAAGGGAGGGGTTACTATGGCTACACCTTC. Protein: CASSLPQGRGYYGYTF.

The chain couples TRBV21-1 to TRBJ1-5. TRBV21-1 is assigned pseudogene status. This CDR3 region has 14 residues. The CDR3 here is CASSRRDSNQPQHF. Written as DNA, the CDR3 is TGTGCCAGCAGCAGGAGGGATAGCAATCAGCCCCAGCATTTT.

V is TRBV21-1 and J is TRBJ2-2; the table assigns TRBD1, which was not confirmed against the DNA. TRBV21-1 has pseudogene status. The CDR3 consists of 16 residues. The CDR3 reads CASTSLGTGVNGELFF. The DNA for the CDR3 is TGTGCCAGCACCTCCCTGGGGACAGGGGTGAACGGGGAGCTGTTTTTT.

The chain links TRBV6-1 to TRBJ2-5; D remains unclear. The CDR3 contains 15 residues. Germline V gene sequence: CDR1 MNHNS, CDR2 SASEGT. With 1 base removed from V and 4 bases from J, the gap between germline ends came to 13 bases. Here the CDR3 reads CASSEGVLTGETQYF. DNA of the CDR3: TGTGCCAGCAGTGAAGGGGTCCTAACCGGAGAGACCCAGTACTTC.

The genes are TRBV10-1 and TRBJ2-3; 14 nucleotides line up with TRBD2. Trimming cost V 3 bases and J 4 bases; bases outside gene matches: 6. Germline loops: CDR1 WNHNN, CDR2 SYGVQD (reference sequence). The CDR3 runs to 17 residues. The DNA for the CDR3 is TGCGCCAGCAGTGACCCGGTGACTAGCGGGGGGGCAGATACGCAGTATTTT. Translation: CASSDPVTSGGADTQYF.

The J gene is TRBJ1-1, the V gene TRBV7-8; D not certain. This CDR3 spans 13 amino acids. The germline V gene encodes CDR1 SGHVS and CDR2 FQNEAQ. V lost 5 bases and J lost 1, with 8 bases in between. The CDR3 is CASSPRTNTEAFF. In DNA form, the CDR3 reads TGTGCCAGCAGCCCCCGCACGAACACTGAAGCTTTCTTT. Full variable domain (outside the CDR3, taken from reference TRBV7-8 and TRBJ1-1): GAGVSQSPRYKVAKRGQDVALRCDPISGHVSLFWYQQALGQGPEFLTYFQNEAQLDKSGLPSDRFFAERPEGSVSTLKIQRTQQEDSAVYLCASSPRTNTEAFFGQGTRLTVV.

The chain recombines TRBV4-2 with TRBJ1-3; D gene ambiguous. Trimming took off 1 base at V and 2 bases at J, with 9 bases between the two ends. Germline V CDR1 and CDR2: LGHNA, YNFKEQ. CDR3 length: 15 residues. The CDR3 nucleotides are TGTGCCAGCAGCCAAGGGGGAGGGACTGGAAACACCATATATTTT. This gives the protein CASSQGGGTGNTIYF.

The chain joins TRBV18 to TRBJ2-2; TRBD1 or TRBD2 may be the D gene (5 bases each). Trimming removed 10 bases at V and 5 bases at J, with 17 bases between. The V gene's germline CDR1 is KGHSH and CDR2 LQKENI. The CDR3 is made up of 14 amino acids. CDR3 in DNA: TGTGCCACCGAAGGGGACCTAAGGACCGGGGAGCTGTTTTTT. Its protein is CATEGDLRTGELFF.

A remark on this clone: One end of the junction fails to match germline, which may point to a read error. This chain connects TRBV7-2 to TRBJ1-4, with a possible D match to TRBD1 (6 bases). Germline V gene data show CDR1 as SGHTA and CDR2 as FQGNSA. The CDR3 is 15 residues long. This CDR3 reads CASSPSTGINERLFF. The CDR3, as DNA: TGTGCCAGCAGCCCCTCCACAGGGATCAATGAAAGACTGTTTTTT.

The chain couples TRBV20-1 to TRBJ1-5; D call uncertain. V was trimmed by 2 bases and J by 6 bases, leaving 5 bases between them. Germline lookup yields CDR1 DFQATT and CDR2 SNEGSKA (reference sequence). The CDR3 consists of 11 residues. DNA for the CDR3: TGCAGTGCTAGATCCGGTCAGCCCCAGCATTTT. Translated: CSARSGQPQHF.

CDR3 sequence reads: CASKITGTGNGYTF. In DNA, the CDR3 is TGTGCCAGCAAGATTACCGGGACAGGGAACGGCTACACCTTC. The J gene is TRBJ1-2, the V gene TRBV6-6; 9 nucleotides agree with TRBD1. The germline CDR1 and CDR2 sequences are MNHNY and SVGAGI (reference sequence). There are 14 residues in the CDR3. V gave up 7 bases and J gave up 8 bases; unmatched junction bases: 11.

The chain couples TRBV5-8 to TRBJ2-5; D gene ambiguous. Per the germline V gene, CDR1 is SGHTS and CDR2 is YDEGEE. The ends were cut back, 4 bases at V and 5 bases at J, with 12 bases in the middle. This CDR3 spans 13 amino acids. DNA of the CDR3: TGTGCCAGCAGCAGGAGCCGGCGGGAGACCCAGTACTTC. Its protein is CASSRSRRETQYF. The variable domain in full, with the rest retrieved from reference TRBV5-8 and TRBJ2-5, is EAGVTQSPTHLIKTRGQQATLRCSPISGHTSVYWYQQALGLGLQFLLWYDEGEERNRGNFPPRFSGRQFPNYSSELNVNALELEDSALYLCASSRSRRETQYFGPGTRLLVL.

The CDR3 region has the DNA TGTGCCAGCAGCTTAGCGTGGGGGACAGGGGGCGACGAGCAGTACGTC. Amino acids: CASSLAWGTGGDEQYV. This chain connects TRBV7-8 to TRBJ2-7, with TRBD1 identical over 12 bases. V lost 0 bases to trimming and J lost 5 bases; unmatched junction nucleotides: 5. The CDR3 extends over 16 amino acids. Germline CDR1 reads SGHVS; CDR2 reads FQNEAQ.

Comments on this clone: The sample carries other DNA sequences with the same CDR3. This chain uses TRBV28 with TRBJ1-4, with no clear D. The CDR3 runs 13 residues. CDR1 is MDHEN and CDR2 is SYDVKM in the germline V gene. V lost 3 bases and J lost 5, with 7 bases in between. This CDR3 is CASSFEGNEKLFF. CDR3 DNA: TGTGCCAGCAGTTTCGAGGGAAATGAAAAACTGTTTTTT.

V gene TRBV9 combines with J gene TRBJ1-2; D unclear. Trimming shortened V by 3 bases and J by 8 bases, and 17 bases separated the two germline ends. The germline CDR1 and CDR2 sequences are SGDLS and YYNGEE. The CDR3 contains 14 residues. The CDR3 region is CASSGSPDGWGYTF. The CDR3 nucleotides are TGTGCCAGCAGCGGTTCTCCGGACGGATGGGGCTACACCTTC. The whole variable domain, filled in from reference TRBV9 and TRBJ1-2, reads DSGVTQTPKHLITATGQRVTLRCSPRSGDLSVYWYQQSLDQGLQFLIQYYNGEERAKGNILERFSAQQFPDLHSELNLSSLELGDSALYFCASSGSPDGWGYTFGSGTRLTVV.

The CDR3 region has the DNA TGTGCCAGCAGCCAAGATCGGGGCCTCGGAAACACCATATATTTT. Amino acid sequence: CASSQDRGLGNTIYF. The genes are TRBV4-2 and TRBJ1-3; tentative D call: TRBD1 (5 bases). Germline V CDR1 and CDR2: LGHNA, YNFKEQ. V was shortened by 0 bases and J by 4 bases, with 10 bases between the two germline ends. The CDR3 runs 15 residues.

This clone was detected only once. The chain has TRBV11-2 and TRBJ1-3; D possibly corresponds to TRBD1 (5 bases). The germline gives CDR1 SGHAT, CDR2 FQNNGV. The CDR3 loop spans 14 amino acids. V was cut by 5 bases and J by 7 bases, with 15 bases left in between. As DNA, the CDR3 is TGTGCCAGCAGCCTCAGGGCCGGAGGGAACACCATATATTTT. This encodes CASSLRAGGNTIYF.

The J gene is TRBJ2-7, the V gene TRBV21-1; TRBD1, as called in the table, went unchecked against the DNA. TRBV21-1 is listed as a pseudogene. The CDR3 covers 13 residues. The CDR3 bases are TGTGCCAGCAAAAGGACAGATTGGTACGAGCAGTACTTC. Amino acids: CASKRTDWYEQYF.

This clone was seen only a few times. The V call is TRBV18, the J call TRBJ1-1; D unresolved. The CDR3 totals 14 residues. The germline gives CDR1 KGHSH, CDR2 LQKENI. Trimming removed 4 bases from V and 7 bases from J, with 16 bases in between. CDR3 bases: TGTGCCAGCTCACGAGATACCAACCTCAATGAAGCTTTCTTT. Translating it yields CASSRDTNLNEAFF.

The chain carries TRBV19 and TRBJ1-5, with 9 bases matching TRBD1. From germline, CDR1 is LNHDA and CDR2 SQIVND (reference sequence). Trimming removed 6 bases from V and 2 bases from J; junction bases left unmatched: 2. The CDR3 has 14 residues. CDR3 loop: CASRRTGGNQPQHF. CDR3 sequence (DNA): TGTGCCAGTAGACGGACAGGGGGCAATCAGCCCCAGCATTTT.

This clone was seen more than once but under ten times. The rearrangement links TRBV11-1 to TRBJ2-4; D not resolved. CDR1 is SGHAT, CDR2 FQDESV, per germline (reference sequence). The CDR3 contains 15 residues. V was trimmed by 0 bases and J by 1 base, leaving 7 bases between them. In DNA, the CDR3 is TGTGCCAGCAGCTTAGCAGGGCGGGCCAAAAACATTCAGTACTTC. This encodes CASSLAGRAKNIQYF.

The chain joins TRBV6-6 to TRBJ1-4; the match to TRBD1 covers 7 bases. After removal of 7 bases from V and 7 bases from J, the junction contained 9 bases not matched to a gene. The CDR3 loop spans 14 amino acids. Per the germline V gene, CDR1 is MNHNY and CDR2 is SVGAGI (reference sequence). The CDR3 DNA reads as TGTGCCAGCATTCAAACAGGGGAGGCTGAAAAACTGTTTTTT. Its translation: CASIQTGEAEKLFF.